This TCR beta chain was recovered during a study of CD8+ T cells in alopecia areata. At the level of the study: Patients in the treated group were given tofacitinib by mouth, 5 to 10 mg twice a day. Points from the study as a whole: Alopecia totalis/universalis scalp especially showed more expanded CD8+ clones than normal scalp.

V lost 8 bases and J 1 base, leaving 11 bases between the germline ends. Germline V lookup: CDR1 SEHNR, CDR2 FQNEAQ (reference sequence). The CDR3 spans 13 residues. Regarding this clone: Its antigen is unknown.

Sequencing relied on a cDNA template that was reverse transcribed from extracted RNA. Some clones are missing from TCRdb's copy, which holds only in-frame ones; the method was immunoSEQ multiplex PCR. Among around 140,000 clones listed, over 70% were seen once. This material consisted of CD8+ T cells sorted from blood, taken at week 0. The TCR comes from a human donor with alopecia areata. The J gene is TRBJ1-1, the V gene TRBV7-9; D remains unclear. The CDR3 DNA follows: TGTGCCAGCGCGGTGGTGGGGAACACTGAAGCTTTCTTT. Translated: CASAVVGNTEAFF.